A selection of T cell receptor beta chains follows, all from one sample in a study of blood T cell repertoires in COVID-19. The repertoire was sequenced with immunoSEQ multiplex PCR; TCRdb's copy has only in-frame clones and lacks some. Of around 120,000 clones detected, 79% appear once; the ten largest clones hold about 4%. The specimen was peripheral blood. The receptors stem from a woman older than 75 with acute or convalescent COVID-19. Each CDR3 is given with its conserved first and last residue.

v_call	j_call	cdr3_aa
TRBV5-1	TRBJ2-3	CASSWTSGSYTDTQYF
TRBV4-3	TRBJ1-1	CASSQGTVTNTEAFF
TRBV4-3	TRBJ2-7	CASSQELSEGATYEQYF
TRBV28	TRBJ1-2	CASREAASYGYTF
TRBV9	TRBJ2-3	CASSDTLGLAGGPADTQYF
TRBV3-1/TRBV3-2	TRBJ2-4	CASSQESSTGDRNIQYF
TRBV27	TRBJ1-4	CASSFRTGGEKLFF
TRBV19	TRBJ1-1	CASSPNRVTEAFF
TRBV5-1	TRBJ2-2	CASSLDPGTGELFF
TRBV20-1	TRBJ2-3	CSASPSGTTDTQYF
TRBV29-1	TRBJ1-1	CSVGQGNTEAFF
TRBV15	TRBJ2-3	CATSRDRVSDTQYF
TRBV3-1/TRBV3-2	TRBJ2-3	CASSQDLGGGEGDTQYF
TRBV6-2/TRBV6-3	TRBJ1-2	CASSGQGIGYTF
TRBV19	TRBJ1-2	CASTDLLGYTF
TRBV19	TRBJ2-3	CASSDTGVGTDTQYF
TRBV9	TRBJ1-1	CASSVAQGGITEAFF
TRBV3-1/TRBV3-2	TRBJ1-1	CASSHPRTGLNTEAFF
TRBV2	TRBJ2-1	CASSETGLSGVSSYNEQFF
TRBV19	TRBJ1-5	CASSMAGAYSNQPQHF
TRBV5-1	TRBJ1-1	CASSLAGGNDAEAFF
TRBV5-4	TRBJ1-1	CASSLVIGGAKEAFF
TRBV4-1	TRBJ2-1	CASSQAEVSGGAPEQFF
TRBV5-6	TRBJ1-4	CASSLKDRELKLFF
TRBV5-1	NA	CASSSYSDRELFF
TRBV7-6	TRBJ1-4	CASSLVRAAEKLFF
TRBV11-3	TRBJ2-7	CASSSGLAGDEQYF
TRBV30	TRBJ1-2	CAWTGTGFYGYTF
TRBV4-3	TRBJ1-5	CASSQDWGQGYQPQHF
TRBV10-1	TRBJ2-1	CASSGRRGYDEQFF
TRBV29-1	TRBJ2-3	CSVEKAGGTDTQYF
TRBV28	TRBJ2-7	CASSPPGTGGYEQYF
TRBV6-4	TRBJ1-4	CASSCTGPSTNEKLFF
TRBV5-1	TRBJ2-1	CASTVSGGYNEQFF
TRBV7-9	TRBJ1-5	CASSSFNQPQHF
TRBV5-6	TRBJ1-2	CASSQQGTYGYTF
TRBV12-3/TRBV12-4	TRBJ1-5	CASSLAHKAQHF
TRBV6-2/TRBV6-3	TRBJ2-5	CASSLELAGGRQETQYF
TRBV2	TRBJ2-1	CASSRLADNSENEQFF
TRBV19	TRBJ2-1	CASSIVVYNEQFF
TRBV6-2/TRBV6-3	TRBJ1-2	CASSYEGAFYGYTF
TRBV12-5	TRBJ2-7	CASGLGATATIEQYF
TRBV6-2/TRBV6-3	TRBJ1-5	CASSAGTGAITFNQPQHF
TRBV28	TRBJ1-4	CASNSVGAYEKLFF
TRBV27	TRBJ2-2	CASSPRTDPGELFF
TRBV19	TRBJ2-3	CASIGQRPTDTQYF
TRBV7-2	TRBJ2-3	CASSLARRGGDTQYF
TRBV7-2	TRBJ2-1	CASSLGVTSGTNEQFF
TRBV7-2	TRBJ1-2	CASSSDRGLGGYTF
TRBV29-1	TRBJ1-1	CSAEDRMNTEAFF
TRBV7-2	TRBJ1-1	CASKQGETEAFF
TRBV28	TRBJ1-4	CASSNSGILNEKLFF
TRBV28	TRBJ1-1	CASGPTGDIMNTEAFF
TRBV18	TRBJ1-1	CASSSLQGGTEAFF
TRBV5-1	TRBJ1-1	CASSLGTGGRGAFF
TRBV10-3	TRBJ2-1	CAIRSGTSGRYNEQFF
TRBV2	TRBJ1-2	CASSRTAWDYGYTF